The rows below give T cell receptor beta chains drawn from one sample of a study of breast tumors, draining lymph nodes, adjacent tissues. In TCRdb, the multiplex PCR reads were re-called with MiXCR into one record per CDR3 protein. This table has about 220,000 distinct CDR3 sequences, around 35% appearing once. Sequenced material: axillary lymph node tissue. The receptors originated from a female donor with breast cancer. Some clones in this sample may be carry-over from other donors' samples. Both conserved end residues are part of each CDR3. D genes are given only for firm matches. Where a row states a size, it is once, few, many or the class of an expanded clone; other rows omit it.

len: 13
v_gene: TRBV2
j_gene: TRBJ1-5
d_gene: -
abundance: -
CDR3nt: TGTGCCCCGGGGCCCATTTTGGGTCAGCCCCAGCATTTT
CDR3aa: CAPGPILGQPQHF

len: 14
v_gene: TRBV7-8
j_gene: TRBJ1-2
d_gene: -
abundance: many
CDR3nt: TGTGCCAGCAGCCCACCAGACAGTCCCTATGGCTACACCTTC
CDR3aa: CASSPPDSPYGYTF

len: 17
v_gene: TRBV20-1
j_gene: TRBJ2-2
d_gene: -
abundance: many
CDR3nt: TGCAGTGCTAGAGCAACCCCGGGCACCGCGAACACCGGGGAGCTGTTTTTT
CDR3aa: CSARATPGTANTGELFF

len: 17
v_gene: TRBV5-6
j_gene: TRBJ2-2
d_gene: TRBD2
abundance: many
CDR3nt: TGTGCCAGCAGCTCGTTTGCCCGTTGGGAGGGCACCGGGGAGCTGTTTTTT
CDR3aa: CASSSFARWEGTGELFF

len: 16
v_gene: TRBV6-1
j_gene: TRBJ2-2
d_gene: -
abundance: -
CDR3nt: TGTGCCAGCATAGGAGGGGGAACCCTGAACACCGGGGAGCTGTTTTTT
CDR3aa: CASIGGGTLNTGELFF

len: 13
v_gene: TRBV7-8
j_gene: TRBJ2-3
d_gene: -
abundance: -
CDR3nt: TGTGCCAGCAGCTTAGGACGGGGGAATACGCAGTATTTT
CDR3aa: CASSLGRGNTQYF

len: 13
v_gene: TRBV7-2
j_gene: TRBJ2-7
d_gene: -
abundance: -
CDR3nt: TGTGCCAGCAGCTTAAAGGGGAATGGTGAGCAGTACTTC
CDR3aa: CASSLKGNGEQYF

len: 18
v_gene: TRBV7-9
j_gene: TRBJ2-1
d_gene: TRBD2
abundance: many
CDR3nt: TGTGCCAGCAGCTTACTTTTAACTAGCGGGAGCTCCTACAATGAGCAGTTCTTC
CDR3aa: CASSLLLTSGSSYNEQFF

len: 13
v_gene: TRBV19
j_gene: TRBJ2-7
d_gene: TRBD1
abundance: once
CDR3nt: TGTGCCAGTAGTATAGGGGCAGGGGGCGGGCAGTACTTC
CDR3aa: CASSIGAGGGQYF

len: 12
v_gene: TRBV18
j_gene: TRBJ2-1
d_gene: -
abundance: -
CDR3nt: TGTGCCAGCTCACCACCGAAGAATGAGCAGTTCTTC
CDR3aa: CASSPPKNEQFF

len: 13
v_gene: TRBV4-1
j_gene: TRBJ1-1
d_gene: TRBD1
abundance: -
CDR3nt: TGCGCCAGCAGCCCGGGACAGGGCGTAGAAGCTTTCTTT
CDR3aa: CASSPGQGVEAFF

len: 15
v_gene: TRBV4-2
j_gene: TRBJ1-6
d_gene: -
abundance: -
CDR3nt: TGTGCCAGCAGCCAAGAAAGGCAGGGGAGGTCACCCCTCCACTTT
CDR3aa: CASSQERQGRSPLHF

len: 16
v_gene: TRBV5-1
j_gene: TRBJ2-5
d_gene: TRBD1
abundance: many
CDR3nt: TGCGCCAGCAGCTTGGCCTCCGGGACAGGGGTCGAGACCCAGTACTTC
CDR3aa: CASSLASGTGVETQYF

len: 14
v_gene: TRBV7-7
j_gene: TRBJ1-5
d_gene: TRBD1
abundance: -
CDR3nt: TGTGCTAAACAGGGGCATATAGGCAATCAGCCCCAGCATTTT
CDR3aa: CAKQGHIGNQPQHF

len: 15
v_gene: TRBV2
j_gene: TRBJ2-3
d_gene: -
abundance: many
CDR3nt: TGTGCCAGCACCGCCTCAAAGGTTTACACAGATACGCAGTATTTT
CDR3aa: CASTASKVYTDTQYF

len: 15
v_gene: TRBV4-1
j_gene: TRBJ1-4
d_gene: TRBD1
abundance: -
CDR3nt: TGCGCCAGCAGCCGAGGGACAGGGGAGAATGAAAAACTGTTTTTT
CDR3aa: CASSRGTGENEKLFF

len: 12
v_gene: TRBV20-1
j_gene: TRBJ2-5
d_gene: -
abundance: many
CDR3nt: TGCAGTGCTAGAACTACCCAAGAGACCCAGTACTTC
CDR3aa: CSARTTQETQYF

len: 17
v_gene: TRBV7-2
j_gene: TRBJ2-3
d_gene: -
abundance: many
CDR3nt: TGTGCCAGCAGCTTAGTAGCCCCCTTTGCGGGGTCAGATACGCAGTATTTT
CDR3aa: CASSLVAPFAGSDTQYF

len: 15
v_gene: TRBV5-4
j_gene: TRBJ2-5
d_gene: TRBD2
abundance: many
CDR3nt: TGTGCCAGCAGCTTAAGCGGGAGGGTACGAGGGACCCAGTACTTC
CDR3aa: CASSLSGRVRGTQYF

len: 16
v_gene: TRBV10-3
j_gene: TRBJ2-3
d_gene: -
abundance: -
CDR3nt: TGTGCCAGCTCACTAGGACAGTTCGGACTCACAGATACGCAGTATTTT
CDR3aa: CASSLGQFGLTDTQYF

len: 16
v_gene: TRBV5-6
j_gene: TRBJ2-5
d_gene: TRBD2
abundance: many
CDR3nt: TGTGCCAGCAGCGAAATTAGCGGGAGGGCCTATGAGACCCAGTACTTC
CDR3aa: CASSEISGRAYETQYF

len: 16
v_gene: TRBV11-1
j_gene: TRBJ2-7
d_gene: -
abundance: many
CDR3nt: TGTGCCAGCAGCATAGCGCCCGCCAGTTACTCCTACGAGCAGTACTTC
CDR3aa: CASSIAPASYSYEQYF

len: 14
v_gene: TRBV7-3
j_gene: TRBJ1-2
d_gene: -
abundance: once
CDR3nt: TGTGCCAGCAGCTTAAGTTTAGTCAACTATGGCTACACCTTC
CDR3aa: CASSLSLVNYGYTF

len: 14
v_gene: TRBV20-1
j_gene: TRBJ2-1
d_gene: TRBD2
abundance: many
CDR3nt: TGCAGTGCTCCCGGGACTAGCGGGGGGAGTGAGCAGTTCTTC
CDR3aa: CSAPGTSGGSEQFF

len: 15
v_gene: TRBV5-1
j_gene: TRBJ2-1
d_gene: TRBD2
abundance: many
CDR3nt: TGCGCCAGCAGCAGGACTAGCGGGATATTTAATGAGCAGTTCTTC
CDR3aa: CASSRTSGIFNEQFF

len: 14
v_gene: TRBV18
j_gene: TRBJ2-2
d_gene: -
abundance: few
CDR3nt: TGTGCCAGCTCACCAAACCAGAACACCGGGGAGCTGTTTTTT
CDR3aa: CASSPNQNTGELFF

len: 9
v_gene: TRBV19
j_gene: TRBJ2-7
d_gene: TRBD1
abundance: -
CDR3nt: TGTGCCAGCCGGGACAGGCAGTACTTC
CDR3aa: CASRDRQYF

len: 15
v_gene: TRBV7-2
j_gene: TRBJ1-6
d_gene: -
abundance: many
CDR3nt: TGTGCCAGCAGCTTAGAGGCAGACGCCAAATCACCCCTCCACTTT
CDR3aa: CASSLEADAKSPLHF

len: 11
v_gene: TRBV19
j_gene: TRBJ1-2
d_gene: TRBD1
abundance: many
CDR3nt: TGTGCCAGTAGTGACCGGGACAGGGATACTTTC
CDR3aa: CASSDRDRDTF

len: 14
v_gene: TRBV5-1
j_gene: TRBJ2-5
d_gene: -
abundance: many
CDR3nt: TGCGCCAGCAGTAGGTCAGGGCAACAAGAGACCCAGTACTTC
CDR3aa: CASSRSGQQETQYF

len: 17
v_gene: TRBV11-3
j_gene: TRBJ2-1
d_gene: TRBD2
abundance: many
CDR3nt: TGTGCCAGCAGCTCGACTAGCGGGAGCTCTTCCTACAATGAGCAGTTCTTC
CDR3aa: CASSSTSGSSSYNEQFF

len: 14
v_gene: TRBV12-3/TRBV12-4
j_gene: TRBJ1-6
d_gene: -
abundance: many
CDR3nt: TGTGCCATACGGAGCAGGGTGGGTAATTCACCCCTCCACTTT
CDR3aa: CAIRSRVGNSPLHF

len: 14
v_gene: TRBV14
j_gene: TRBJ1-5
d_gene: -
abundance: -
CDR3nt: TGTGCCAGCAGCCAAGATGGAAGCTATCAGCCCCAGCCTTTT
CDR3aa: CASSQDGSYQPQPF

len: 12
v_gene: TRBV18
j_gene: TRBJ2-6
d_gene: -
abundance: many
CDR3nt: TGTGCCAGCCGATCTGGGGCCAACGTCCTGACTTTC
CDR3aa: CASRSGANVLTF

len: 19
v_gene: TRBV6-5
j_gene: TRBJ2-3
d_gene: TRBD1
abundance: few
CDR3nt: TGTGCCAGCAGTCACTCGCCTCTTCTGGGACAGGGAAACACAGATACGCAGTATTTT
CDR3aa: CASSHSPLLGQGNTDTQYF

len: 14
v_gene: TRBV30
j_gene: TRBJ2-3
d_gene: -
abundance: -
CDR3nt: TGTGCCTGGAGTAAGGGATTGGGCACAGATACGCAGTATTTT
CDR3aa: CAWSKGLGTDTQYF

len: 13
v_gene: TRBV20-1
j_gene: TRBJ2-7
d_gene: -
abundance: many
CDR3nt: TGCAGTGCTAGTCCATCCGGGGACTACGAGCAGTACTTC
CDR3aa: CSASPSGDYEQYF

len: 16
v_gene: TRBV19
j_gene: TRBJ1-4
d_gene: -
abundance: -
CDR3nt: TGTGCCAGTAGTATCTACGTGGGGCTACGAGGTGAAAAACCGGTTTTT
CDR3aa: CASSIYVGLRGEKPVF

len: 14
v_gene: TRBV7-3
j_gene: TRBJ2-2
d_gene: -
abundance: once
CDR3nt: TGTGCCAGCAGCTTAAAGGGCAGAACCGGGGAGCTGTTTTTT
CDR3aa: CASSLKGRTGELFF

len: 13
v_gene: TRBV7-3
j_gene: TRBJ2-2
d_gene: -
abundance: many
CDR3nt: TGTGCCAGCAGCCCGGTCGGCACCGGGGAGCTGTTTTTT
CDR3aa: CASSPVGTGELFF

len: 15
v_gene: TRBV11-2
j_gene: TRBJ2-7
d_gene: TRBD2
abundance: few
CDR3nt: TGTGCCAGCAGCTTAGATTTGGCGGGGGTCTACGAGCAGTACTTC
CDR3aa: CASSLDLAGVYEQYF

len: 16
v_gene: TRBV6-5
j_gene: TRBJ1-3
d_gene: -
abundance: few
CDR3nt: TGTGCCAGCAGAACCACCGGGACCAATTCTGGAAACACCATATATTTT
CDR3aa: CASRTTGTNSGNTIYF

len: 13
v_gene: TRBV12-3/TRBV12-4
j_gene: TRBJ2-7
d_gene: -
abundance: many
CDR3nt: TGTGCCAGCAGTTTCGACAGCTCCTACGAGCAGTACTTC
CDR3aa: CASSFDSSYEQYF

len: 15
v_gene: TRBV12-3/TRBV12-4
j_gene: TRBJ1-5
d_gene: TRBD1
abundance: many
CDR3nt: TGTGCCAGCAGTCTGGACAGGGTGCGCGATCAGCCCCAGCATTTT
CDR3aa: CASSLDRVRDQPQHF

len: 13
v_gene: TRBV10-3
j_gene: TRBJ1-4
d_gene: TRBD1
abundance: many
CDR3nt: TGTGCCATCAGTGTGGGGACAGGAGGGGAACTGTTTTTT
CDR3aa: CAISVGTGGELFF

len: 13
v_gene: TRBV24-1
j_gene: TRBJ2-7
d_gene: -
abundance: many
CDR3nt: TGTGCCACCAGTGATTCCCTAACCTACGAGCAGTACTTC
CDR3aa: CATSDSLTYEQYF

len: 13
v_gene: TRBV29-1
j_gene: TRBJ2-2
d_gene: -
abundance: many
CDR3nt: TGCAGCGTTGACAGCTCCAACACCGGGGAGCTGTTTTTT
CDR3aa: CSVDSSNTGELFF

len: 12
v_gene: TRBV12-3/TRBV12-4
j_gene: TRBJ2-5
d_gene: -
abundance: many
CDR3nt: TGTGCCAGGTTGTGCCCCCAAGAGACCCAGTACTTC
CDR3aa: CARLCPQETQYF

len: 12
v_gene: TRBV20-1
j_gene: TRBJ1-2
d_gene: -
abundance: many
CDR3nt: TGCAGTGCTAGGACAGGACCCTATGGCTACACCTTC
CDR3aa: CSARTGPYGYTF

len: 14
v_gene: TRBV20-1
j_gene: TRBJ2-3
d_gene: TRBD2
abundance: many
CDR3nt: TGCAGTGCTAGGTTAGCGGGGGTTGCAGATACGCAGTATTTT
CDR3aa: CSARLAGVADTQYF

len: 16
v_gene: TRBV5-5
j_gene: TRBJ2-7
d_gene: TRBD2
abundance: -
CDR3nt: TGTGCCAGCAGCTTGGCCTCGGCTAGCGGAGCCTACGAGCAGTACTTC
CDR3aa: CASSLASASGAYEQYF

len: 15
v_gene: TRBV6-4
j_gene: TRBJ2-3
d_gene: TRBD1
abundance: many
CDR3nt: TGTGCCAGCAGCCAGGACAGGGGTGGCACAGATACGCAGTATTTT
CDR3aa: CASSQDRGGTDTQYF

len: 14
v_gene: TRBV2
j_gene: TRBJ1-5
d_gene: -
abundance: -
CDR3nt: TGTGCCAGCAGTTCACTACTAGCAATGGAGACCCAGCATTTT
CDR3aa: CASSSLLAMETQHF

len: 14
v_gene: TRBV5-1
j_gene: TRBJ1-3
d_gene: TRBD1
abundance: -
CDR3nt: TGCGCCAGCAGCCGGACAGGGGGTGGAAACACCATATATTTT
CDR3aa: CASSRTGGGNTIYF

len: 14
v_gene: TRBV20-1
j_gene: TRBJ2-5
d_gene: -
abundance: many
CDR3nt: TGCAGTGCTAAGTCGAGCGGGCATTCGGAGACCCAGTACTTC
CDR3aa: CSAKSSGHSETQYF